This record concerns one T cell receptor beta chain sequence. This entry is derived from a study of technical replicates of blood from a handful of donors. CDR3 size: 16 residues. Germline CDR1 reads MNHEY; CDR2 reads SMNVEV (reference sequence). Trimming cost V 3 bases and J 1 base, with 13 bases left between them. Sequencing used immunoSEQ multiplex PCR; TCRdb keeps in-frame clones, though not all of them. The table lists about 88,000 clones, about 93% of them singletons. The clonotype comes from a human donor in good health. The genes are TRBV27 and TRBJ2-4; TRBD1 is a possible D gene (5 bases). The material sequenced was T cells isolated from PBMCs. For the CDR3, the DNA is TGTGCCAGCAGTTTCTTGGCAGGGAATGCCAAAAACATTCAGTACTTC. Residues: CASSFLAGNAKNIQYF.